The sequence of this TCR beta chain was determined in a study of blood T cell repertoires in COVID-19. For the study at large: Samples taken during acute and convalescent COVID-19 were collected in the United States, Italy and Spain. Sources were T cells, B-cell-depleted T cells, or PBMCs; the material itself was cDNA or gDNA.

It was during active infection that Seattle patients were enrolled and then longitudinally followed. The CDR3 runs to 17 residues. The junction had 3 bases not matched to a gene; V was cut back by 2 bases and J by 0 bases. The germline V gene has CDR1 LGHNA and CDR2 YSLEER. Source study methods: Reference gene primer amplification gave estimated nucleated cell counts. Profiling relied on immunoSEQ multiplex PCR, and the TCRdb table lists in-frame clones only, not all of them. V, J and clone size are those of that table, while D and trimming were read from the DNA. The sample shows 150,000 or so clones, approximately 85% of them seen only once.

This sequence originates from a man in his fifties or sixties with COVID-19, enrolled during active disease. The sample comprised peripheral blood. The chain uses TRBV4-3 and TRBJ2-1, with 11 bases fitting TRBD2. The CDR3 sequence is CASSQPTSGVSYNEQFF. The CDR3 coding sequence is TGCGCCAGCAGCCAACCGACTAGCGGGGTCTCCTACAATGAGCAGTTCTTC.